These 17 T cell receptor beta chains came from one sample sequenced in a study of cytomegalovirus exposure and HLA in healthy donors. Researchers ran the PCR with 60 Vbeta and 13 Jbeta primers. Sequencing was performed with immunoSEQ multiplex PCR; in TCRdb, only in-frame clones are kept and a portion is missing. This table has about 75,000 clones, 75% to 85% appearing once. Sequenced sample: PBMCs. All receptors derive from a man aged 65 to 79 in good health and CMV-seropositive.

V is TRBV15 and J is TRBJ2-7, with D possibly matching TRBD1 (5 bases). CDR1 is LNHNV and CDR2 is YYDKDF in the germline V gene (reference sequence). CDR3 size: 15 residues. V lost 0 bases and J lost 3, with 12 bases in between. The CDR3 region is CATSREAQGDYEQYF. The CDR3 coding sequence is TGTGCCACCAGCAGAGAGGCCCAAGGGGACTACGAGCAGTACTTC.

This clone turned up a few times. This chain links TRBV30 with TRBJ1-1, with a tentative D call TRBD1 (5 bases). Per germline, CDR1 GTSNPN and CDR2 SVGIG (reference sequence). This CDR3 has 14 residues. V lost 5 bases and J lost 3, with 16 bases in between. CDR3 in amino acids: CAWVDYSGYTEAFF. As DNA, the CDR3 is TGTGCCTGGGTGGATTACTCAGGGTACACTGAAGCTTTCTTT.

This chain connects TRBV7-8 to TRBJ2-5; D gene ambiguous. Germline V lookup: CDR1 SGHVS, CDR2 FQNEAQ. Trimming pared 1 base from V and 1 base from J, leaving 4 bases between. The CDR3 extends over 13 amino acids. The CDR3 DNA sequence: TGTGCCAGCAGCTTAGGCAGCCAAGAGACCCAGTACTTC. It yields the protein CASSLGSQETQYF.

This chain links TRBV5-1 with TRBJ2-1; 8 bases match TRBD2. Trimming removed 4 bases from V and 5 bases from J; junction bases left unmatched: 11. The CDR3 runs 16 residues. The V gene's germline CDR1 is SGHRS and CDR2 YFSETQ. CDR3 nucleotide sequence: TGCGCCAGCAGCCCCACCCTAGCGGGCCCTAACAATGAGCAGTTCTTC. Translation gives CASSPTLAGPNNEQFF.

The chain is built from TRBV9 and TRBJ2-2, with a weak D call TRBD2 (6 bases). Trimming stripped 4 bases from V and 4 bases from J, with 17 bases between. The germline V gene encodes CDR1 SGDLS and CDR2 YYNGEE. The CDR3 is 16 residues long. CDR3 region: CASSIGPNGGTGELFF. CDR3 bases: TGTGCCAGCAGCATCGGCCCGAACGGGGGCACCGGGGAGCTGTTTTTT.

The CDR3: CASSQPGTATGANVLTF. CDR3 DNA: TGCGCCAGCAGTCAACCCGGGACAGCGACCGGGGCCAACGTCCTGACTTTC. The rearrangement uses TRBV23-1 and TRBJ2-6; 7 bases are shared with TRBD1. TRBV23-1 is an ORF; its function is uncertain. V lost 2 bases to trimming and J lost 4 bases; unmatched junction nucleotides: 8. This CDR3 is 17 amino acids long.

This clone has more than one count but fewer than ten. The chain recombines TRBV9 with TRBJ1-4; D possibly corresponds to TRBD1 (5 bases). Between the trimmed V and J ends, which lost 4 bases and 7 bases, there was a span of 17 bases. The CDR3 covers 15 residues. The germline V gene has CDR1 SGDLS and CDR2 YYNGEE. Here the CDR3 DNA reads TGTGCCAGCAGCATGGCTGGGGGGAGAGGTGAAAAACTGTTTTTT. Protein sequence: CASSMAGGRGEKLFF.

The rearrangement joins TRBV5-1 to TRBJ2-3; 8 nucleotides match TRBD2. The CDR3 is 16 amino acids. Looked up from germline, CDR1 is SGHRS and CDR2 is YFSETQ. V lost 4 bases, J lost 6 bases, and 13 bases stayed unmatched. The DNA of the CDR3 is TGCGCCAGCAGCCGAGGAGCGGGAGCCTCTGTTGATACGCAGTATTTT. The encoded protein is CASSRGAGASVDTQYF.

The chain has TRBV4-1 and TRBJ2-5; 8 bases align to TRBD2. There are 16 residues in the CDR3. The V gene's germline CDR1 is MGHRA and CDR2 YSYEKL. J lost 5 bases, V lost 3 bases, and 11 bases had no gene match. CDR3 residues: CASSQGQAGAAETQYF. The CDR3 region has the DNA TGCGCCAGCAGCCAGGGACAAGCGGGGGCGGCTGAGACCCAGTACTTC.

V gene TRBV5-1 combines with J gene TRBJ2-5, with TRBD2 identical over 12 bases. V shed 0 bases, J shed 2 bases, and the junction held 5 bases outside the gene matches. This CDR3 comprises 17 residues. The germline V gene has CDR1 SGHRS and CDR2 YFSETQ. CDR3 sequence (DNA): TGCGCCAGCAGCTTGGGGGCTAGCGGGAGGGCTCAAGAGACCCAGTACTTC. Translated: CASSLGASGRAQETQYF. Full variable domain (rest looked up from reference TRBV5-1 and TRBJ2-5): KAGVTQTPRYLIKTRGQQVTLSCSPISGHRSVSWYQQTPGQGLQFLFEYFSETQRNKGNFPGRFSGRQFSNSRSEMNVSTLELGDSALYLCASSLGASGRAQETQYFGPGTRLLVL.

CDR3 nucleotides: TGTGCCAGTAGTCCCCGGGCTAGCGGGGGTGCAGATACGCAGTATTTT. Its protein product is CASSPRASGGADTQYF. The rearrangement uses TRBV19 and TRBJ2-3; TRBD2 matches at 10 bases. Germline CDR1 and CDR2: LNHDA and SQIVND (reference sequence). The V and J ends lost 5 bases and 4 bases, in that order; junction bases with no gene match: 9. This CDR3 is built from 16 residues.

V gene TRBV5-8 combines with J gene TRBJ2-5; 9 positions match TRBD2. Per the germline V gene, CDR1 is SGHTS and CDR2 is YDEGEE. J gave up 2 bases and V 0 bases, and 8 bases lay outside the gene matches. The CDR3 loop spans 17 amino acids. The CDR3 is CASSLVTTSGDQETQYF. In nucleotides, the CDR3 is TGTGCCAGCAGCTTGGTAACGACTAGCGGAGATCAAGAGACCCAGTACTTC.

The V gene is TRBV28, the J gene TRBJ2-7, with 7 bases matching TRBD1. CDR3 size: 15 residues. The junction had 7 bases not matched to a gene; V was cut back by 5 bases and J by 0 bases. Germline-derived CDR1 and CDR2 are MDHEN and SYDVKM. CDR3 loop: CASSPYRDSSYEQYF. The CDR3 DNA follows: TGTGCCAGCAGTCCATACCGGGACAGCTCCTACGAGCAGTACTTC.

The chain recombines TRBV5-1 with TRBJ1-1; D might be TRBD1 (6 bases). With 4 bases removed from V and 5 bases from J, the gap between germline ends came to 18 bases. Per the germline V gene, CDR1 is SGHRS and CDR2 is YFSETQ. The CDR3 runs 15 residues. The CDR3 sequence is CASSPSPGQDTEAFF. CDR3 bases: TGCGCCAGCAGCCCGAGCCCGGGACAAGATACTGAAGCTTTCTTT.

The chain is built from TRBV5-8 and TRBJ2-1, with D unresolved. V was pared by 4 bases and J by 2 bases, with 10 bases between. Germline V gene data show CDR1 as SGHTS and CDR2 as YDEGEE. The CDR3 covers 14 residues. The CDR3 reads CASSTDPAYNEQFF. CDR3 nucleotides: TGTGCCAGCAGCACCGATCCGGCCTACAATGAGCAGTTCTTC.

The table lists this clone with a few counts. The chain carries TRBV6-1 and TRBJ2-7; the D gene is possibly TRBD2 (5 bases). CDR3 size: 11 residues. Germline V lookup: CDR1 MNHNS, CDR2 SASEGT. The V gene lost 3 bases and the J gene lost 6 bases, with 6 bases spanning the gap. The CDR3 region has the DNA TGTGCCAGCAGTGAGAGGGTCGAGCAGTACTTC. Protein: CASSERVEQYF.

The chain joins TRBV5-1 to TRBJ1-2, with unresolved D. Germline-derived CDR1 and CDR2 are SGHRS and YFSETQ. V lost 0 bases to trimming and J lost 4 bases, with 16 bases between them. This CDR3 has 16 amino acids. CDR3 nucleotide sequence: TGCGCCAGCAGCTTGGCCCCGGCACGGAGTATCTATGGCTACACCTTC. Amino acid sequence: CASSLAPARSIYGYTF. The entire variable domain, with the rest obtained from reference TRBV5-1 and TRBJ1-2, is as follows: KAGVTQTPRYLIKTRGQQVTLSCSPISGHRSVSWYQQTPGQGLQFLFEYFSETQRNKGNFPGRFSGRQFSNSRSEMNVSTLELGDSALYLCASSLAPARSIYGYTFGSGTRLTVV.